A single sample is the source of the 10 T cell receptor beta chains below, sequenced in a study of blood T cell repertoires in COVID-19. The protocol was immunoSEQ multiplex PCR, while the TCRdb copy is restricted to in-frame clones and leaves out a portion. The repertoire holds about 160,000 clones, with 86% as singletons. The sequenced sample consisted of peripheral blood. All receptors come from a woman in her seventies with acute or convalescent COVID-19.

As to this clone: Other DNA sequences from this sample encode an identical CDR3 as well. The gene calls are TRBV30 and TRBJ1-5; no definite D call. The germline CDR1 and CDR2 sequences are GTSNPN and SVGIG (reference sequence). The CDR3 is made up of 13 amino acids. V gave up 1 base and J gave up 0 bases, with 4 bases separating them. The CDR3 here is CAWSAGSNQPQHF. CDR3 in DNA: TGTGCCTGGAGTGCAGGTAGCAATCAGCCCCAGCATTTT.

The gene calls are TRBV28 and TRBJ2-2, with 8 bases that match TRBD1. This CDR3 comprises 17 residues. The ends lost 1 base at V and 7 bases at J; junction bases unmatched: 11. The germline V gene has CDR1 MDHEN and CDR2 SYDVKM. The CDR3 bases are TGTGCCAGCAGTTTATCGACAGGGGTGGGTCGAGGCGGGGAGCTGTTTTTT. As protein: CASSLSTGVGRGGELFF.

This chain joins TRBV27 and TRBJ2-2, with D tentatively TRBD1 (6 bases). This CDR3 comprises 16 residues. Germline V CDR1 and CDR2: MNHEY, SMNVEV (reference sequence). Trimming took off 5 bases at V and 0 bases at J, with 13 bases between the two ends. For the CDR3, the DNA is TGTGCCAGCAGTAAACAGGGATTCGCGAACACCGGGGAGCTGTTTTTT. It translates to CASSKQGFANTGELFF.

The rearrangement joins TRBV4-3 to TRBJ1-2, with 7 bases matching TRBD1. V was pared by 1 base and J by 4 bases, with 6 bases of the junction left unmatched. This CDR3 is built from 15 residues. Germline CDR1 is LGHNA and CDR2 is YSLEER. The CDR3 sequence is CASSQGAGGTYGYTF. As DNA, the CDR3 is TGCGCCAGCAGCCAAGGGGCAGGGGGGACCTATGGCTACACCTTC.

This chain links TRBV6-5 with TRBJ1-3; D not certain. Trimming left V 0 bases short and J 0 bases short, with 6 bases between. Per the germline V gene, CDR1 is MNHEY and CDR2 is SVGAGI. This CDR3 region has 15 residues. The DNA of the CDR3 is TGTGCCAGCAGTTACTCGAGAACCTCTGGAAACACCATATATTTT. Amino acids: CASSYSRTSGNTIYF.

The genes are TRBV3-1 (or the pseudogene TRBV3-2) and TRBJ2-3; D possibly corresponds to TRBD1 (6 bases). V shed 0 bases and J shed 0 bases, with 19 bases lying between them. CDR3 length: 19 amino acids. Germline values: CDR1 LGHDT, CDR2 YNNKEL (reference sequence). The CDR3: CASSQEGFNRVRSTDTQYF. The CDR3 DNA reads TGTGCCAGCAGCCAAGAAGGTTTTAACAGGGTGCGAAGCACAGATACGCAGTATTTT.

V usage is TRBV6-2 or TRBV6-3 and J usage is TRBJ1-6, with TRBD1 matching over 8 bases. Germline V CDR1 and CDR2: MNHEY, SVGEGT. The J segment lost 12 bases and the V segment lost 5 bases, leaving 9 bases of the junction unmatched. The CDR3 length is 14 residues. CDR3 sequence (DNA): TGTGCCAGCAGTGCGGCAGGGGGCCCTTTACCCCTCCACTTT. It translates to CASSAAGGPLPLHF.

The rearrangement joins TRBV7-9 to TRBJ2-1; maybe TRBD2 (6 bases). This CDR3 comprises 13 residues. Trimming took 3 bases from V and 6 from J, leaving 9 bases between them. Germline CDR1 is SEHNR and CDR2 is FQNEAQ (reference sequence). This chain's CDR3 is CASSLGLANEQFF. CDR3 DNA: TGTGCCAGCAGCTTGGGACTCGCCAATGAGCAGTTCTTC.

This sequence joins TRBV3-1 (or the pseudogene TRBV3-2) and TRBJ1-3; D is perhaps TRBD1 (5 bases). CDR1 and CDR2 (germline): LGHDT, YNNKEL (reference sequence). The ends were cut back, 1 base at V and 0 bases at J, with 10 bases in the middle. The CDR3 contains 16 residues. The CDR3 nucleotides read TGTGCCAGCAGCCAAGGTGACAGCACCTCTGGAAACACCATATATTTT. The encoded protein is CASSQGDSTSGNTIYF.

The CDR3 is CASSNHGTGGYEKLFF. The CDR3, as DNA: TGTGCCAGCAGCAACCATGGGACAGGGGGCTATGAAAAACTGTTTTTT. The rearrangement joins TRBV28 to TRBJ1-4; 12 bases map to TRBD1. This CDR3 comprises 16 residues. Germline V gene lookup returns CDR1 MDHEN and CDR2 SYDVKM. V dropped 6 bases and J dropped 6; count of bases not matched to a gene: 8.